The source of this TCR beta chain is a study of T cells after yellow fever vaccination. Notes on the study in general: High-abundance clonotypes from the bulk population could contaminate FACS-sorted repertoires. Post-booster samples contained most primary-vaccination clones (nearly 98% CD4, about 85% CD8).

Turning to this clonotype: Its specificity is unknown.

The germline V gene encodes CDR1 MNHEY and CDR2 SVGAGI. Trimming removed 6 bases from V and 2 bases from J, with 7 bases in between. The CDR3 is made up of 12 amino acids. The 5'RACE template-switching step produced TCR cDNA and added a universal primer site and UMIs. TCRdb called the 5' RACE reads again in MiXCR, with one record for every CDR3 protein. This table has 450,000 to 600,000 distinct CDR3 sequences, roughly 14% appearing once. This TCR was sampled from a man in his thirties or forties who received the YFV17D yellow fever vaccine. This chain links TRBV6-5 with TRBJ1-1; no clear D. The sequencing used PBMCs, collected on the day of the yellow fever booster vaccination. CDR3 in amino acids: CASRAGNTEAFF. For the CDR3, the DNA is TGTGCCAGCAGGGCGGGTAACACTGAAGCTTTCTTT.